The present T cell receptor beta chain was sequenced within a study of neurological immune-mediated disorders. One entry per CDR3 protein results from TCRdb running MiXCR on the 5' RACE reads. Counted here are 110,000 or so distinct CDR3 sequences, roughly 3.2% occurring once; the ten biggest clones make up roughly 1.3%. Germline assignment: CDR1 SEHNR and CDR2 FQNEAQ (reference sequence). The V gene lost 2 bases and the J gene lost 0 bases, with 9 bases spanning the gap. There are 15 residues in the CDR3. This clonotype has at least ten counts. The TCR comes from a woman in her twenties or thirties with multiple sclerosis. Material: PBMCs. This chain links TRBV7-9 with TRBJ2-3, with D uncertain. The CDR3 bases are TGTGCCAGCAGCTTATTGGTGAGGAGCACAGATACGCAGTATTTT. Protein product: CASSLLVRSTDTQYF.